This is a list of T cell receptor beta chains from one sample in a study of PD-L1 blockade in urothelial cancer. This table comes from immunoSEQ multiplex PCR, and its TCRdb copy is limited to in-frame clones, with some not included. The sample includes some 84,000 clones, 82% of them seen just once. The specimen comprised PBMCs, sampled around atezolizumab (anti-PD-L1) treatment. These receptor sequences come from a man aged 70-80 years with urothelial cancer. Both conserved end residues are part of each CDR3. D genes are given only for firm matches. A clone size is listed for some rows: how often the clone was seen (once, few, many), or a class if it is expanded.

d_call: -; v_call: TRBV27; clone_size: -; j_call: TRBJ1-5; cdr3_nt: TGTGCCAGCAGTTTATCAAACACAGGGTTAGATCAGCCCCAGCATTTT; cdr3_aa: CASSLSNTGLDQPQHF
d_call: TRBD2; v_call: TRBV5-1; clone_size: few; j_call: TRBJ2-1; cdr3_nt: TGCGCCAGCAGCTTCACGTTGGCGGGAGGGTCCTACAATGAGCAGTTCTTC; cdr3_aa: CASSFTLAGGSYNEQFF
d_call: TRBD2; v_call: TRBV13; clone_size: many; j_call: TRBJ2-3; cdr3_nt: TGTGCCAGCAGCCCCTGGGGAACTAGCGGGGTTAAAGATACGCAGTATTTT; cdr3_aa: CASSPWGTSGVKDTQYF
d_call: TRBD2; v_call: TRBV30; clone_size: -; j_call: TRBJ2-5; cdr3_nt: TGTGCCTGTCAATTGGGAGGGTCGGAGACCCAGTACTTC; cdr3_aa: CACQLGGSETQYF
d_call: TRBD2; v_call: TRBV15; clone_size: -; j_call: TRBJ2-1; cdr3_nt: TGTGCCACCAGCGTAGCGGGAGAGTACAATGAGCAGTTCTTC; cdr3_aa: CATSVAGEYNEQFF
d_call: TRBD2; v_call: TRBV29-1; clone_size: few; j_call: TRBJ2-1; cdr3_nt: TGCAGCGTTCTAGCGGGAGTCGACCGCCCCTACAATGAGCAGTTCTTC; cdr3_aa: CSVLAGVDRPYNEQFF
d_call: -; v_call: TRBV6-5; clone_size: once; j_call: TRBJ1-5; cdr3_nt: TGTGCCAGCGGCGACAGTGATCAGCCCCAGCATTTT; cdr3_aa: CASGDSDQPQHF
d_call: TRBD2; v_call: TRBV9; clone_size: -; j_call: TRBJ2-1; cdr3_nt: TGTGCCAGCAGCGTTAGCGGGGGGATCTACAATGAGCAGTTCTTC; cdr3_aa: CASSVSGGIYNEQFF
d_call: -; v_call: TRBV5-4; clone_size: -; j_call: TRBJ2-1; cdr3_nt: TGTGCCAGCAGCTTGCCCGCTAGTGGCGGGGCTGAGCAGTTCTTC; cdr3_aa: CASSLPASGGAEQFF
d_call: TRBD2; v_call: TRBV9; clone_size: -; j_call: TRBJ2-1; cdr3_nt: TGTGCCAGCAGCGTAGCTAGGACTAGGCATGAGCAGTTCTTC; cdr3_aa: CASSVARTRHEQFF
d_call: -; v_call: TRBV7-2; clone_size: -; j_call: TRBJ2-5; cdr3_nt: TGTGCCAGCAGCCCTATAGCGGCGGACCAAGAGACCCAGTACTTC; cdr3_aa: CASSPIAADQETQYF
d_call: TRBD1; v_call: TRBV5-1; clone_size: -; j_call: TRBJ1-2; cdr3_nt: TGCGCCAGCAGCGAGGGACAGGGTAACTATGGCTACACCTTC; cdr3_aa: CASSEGQGNYGYTF
d_call: TRBD2; v_call: TRBV5-1; clone_size: -; j_call: TRBJ2-5; cdr3_nt: TGCGCCAGCCGACGGACTAGCGGGACCGGGGAGACCCAGTACTTC; cdr3_aa: CASRRTSGTGETQYF
d_call: TRBD2; v_call: TRBV6-6; clone_size: -; j_call: TRBJ2-7; cdr3_nt: TGTGCCAGCAGTTCCGGGGGGATCTACGAGCAGTACTTC; cdr3_aa: CASSSGGIYEQYF
d_call: TRBD1; v_call: TRBV6-9; clone_size: -; j_call: TRBJ2-7; cdr3_nt: TGTGCCAGCAGTCCGGGACAGGGAAGCTACGAGCAGTACTTC; cdr3_aa: CASSPGQGSYEQYF
d_call: -; v_call: TRBV11-2; clone_size: -; j_call: TRBJ1-6; cdr3_nt: TGTGCCAGCAGCTTTTCTCAGTTAGAGGCACCCCTCCACTTT; cdr3_aa: CASSFSQLEAPLHF
d_call: -; v_call: TRBV10-3; clone_size: -; j_call: TRBJ1-3; cdr3_nt: TGTGCCATCAGTGAGTTGGCGGACTCTGGAAACACCATATATTTT; cdr3_aa: CAISELADSGNTIYF
d_call: -; v_call: TRBV4-2; clone_size: -; j_call: TRBJ1-5; cdr3_nt: TGTGCCAGCAGTCGAAACAGGGCCGGCAATCAGCCCCAGCATTTT; cdr3_aa: CASSRNRAGNQPQHF
d_call: -; v_call: TRBV5-4; clone_size: -; j_call: TRBJ1-3; cdr3_nt: TGTGCCAGCAGCCCCGAGGGGGGGCCCTCTGGAAACACCATATATTTT; cdr3_aa: CASSPEGGPSGNTIYF
d_call: -; v_call: TRBV5-6; clone_size: -; j_call: TRBJ2-1; cdr3_nt: TGTGCCAGCAGCTTCTACAGGAATAAGCAGTTCTTC; cdr3_aa: CASSFYRNKQFF
d_call: TRBD2; v_call: TRBV27; clone_size: once; j_call: TRBJ2-2; cdr3_nt: TGTGCCAGCGCCCGCGGACTAGCCGGGGAGCTGTTTTTT; cdr3_aa: CASARGLAGELFF
d_call: TRBD1; v_call: TRBV28; clone_size: -; j_call: TRBJ2-7; cdr3_nt: TGTGCCAGCAACAGGGGTCCCTACGAGCAGTACTTC; cdr3_aa: CASNRGPYEQYF
d_call: TRBD2; v_call: TRBV9; clone_size: -; j_call: TRBJ2-5; cdr3_nt: TGTGCCAGCAGCGTAGGGGTAGCGGGGGGGCCCATCGGGGAGACCCAGTACTTC; cdr3_aa: CASSVGVAGGPIGETQYF
d_call: TRBD2; v_call: TRBV5-4; clone_size: -; j_call: TRBJ2-1; cdr3_nt: TGTGCCAGCAGTAAAAGCGGGGGGGCCTCCTACAATGAGCAGTTCTTC; cdr3_aa: CASSKSGGASYNEQFF
d_call: -; v_call: TRBV6-5; clone_size: few; j_call: TRBJ2-5; cdr3_nt: TGTGCCAGCAGTTACACAGGGACCCAAGAGACCCAGTACTTC; cdr3_aa: CASSYTGTQETQYF
d_call: -; v_call: TRBV7-8; clone_size: -; j_call: TRBJ2-1; cdr3_nt: TGTGCCAGCAGCTTAAGAGTCCGGCGACAAAGTGCGTCCAATGAGCAGTTCTTC; cdr3_aa: CASSLRVRRQSASNEQFF
d_call: -; v_call: TRBV29-1; clone_size: -; j_call: TRBJ2-3; cdr3_nt: TGCAGCGTTGAAAGACAGGCGAGCACAGATACGCAGTATTTT; cdr3_aa: CSVERQASTDTQYF
d_call: -; v_call: TRBV7-9; clone_size: -; j_call: TRBJ1-4; cdr3_nt: TGTGCCAGCAGCGTGGGACAAGCAACTAATGAAAAACTGTTTTTT; cdr3_aa: CASSVGQATNEKLFF
d_call: -; v_call: TRBV4-1; clone_size: once; j_call: TRBJ2-7; cdr3_nt: TGCGCCAGGAAGTTGGACAAGAGGTACGAGCAGTACTTC; cdr3_aa: CARKLDKRYEQYF
d_call: -; v_call: TRBV11-1; clone_size: -; j_call: TRBJ1-2; cdr3_nt: TGTGCCAGCAGCTTAGACGTACAGGGCTATGGCTACACCTTC; cdr3_aa: CASSLDVQGYGYTF
d_call: TRBD2; v_call: TRBV10-3; clone_size: -; j_call: TRBJ2-3; cdr3_nt: TGTGCCACCGGACTAGCGGGAACAGATACGCAGTATTTT; cdr3_aa: CATGLAGTDTQYF
d_call: TRBD1; v_call: TRBV7-9; clone_size: many; j_call: TRBJ1-4; cdr3_nt: TGTGCCAGCAGCCAAGAGACAGGGGGGAAACTGTTTTTT; cdr3_aa: CASSQETGGKLFF
d_call: -; v_call: TRBV5-1; clone_size: few; j_call: TRBJ2-5; cdr3_nt: TGCGCCAGCAGCTTGGCCATGTCAGTCCAAGAGACCCAGTACTTC; cdr3_aa: CASSLAMSVQETQYF
d_call: -; v_call: TRBV5-1; clone_size: -; j_call: TRBJ1-1; cdr3_nt: TGCGCCAGCAGCTTGGACGCAACCGGTACTGAAGCTTTCTTT; cdr3_aa: CASSLDATGTEAFF
d_call: -; v_call: TRBV5-5; clone_size: -; j_call: TRBJ2-5; cdr3_nt: TGTGCCAGCAGCTTGGCAGGGAAAGAGACCCAGTACTTC; cdr3_aa: CASSLAGKETQYF
d_call: TRBD1; v_call: TRBV18; clone_size: -; j_call: TRBJ2-1; cdr3_nt: TGTGCCAGCTCACCGGGGGACAGGGAGTGGAATGAGCAGTTCTTC; cdr3_aa: CASSPGDREWNEQFF
d_call: -; v_call: TRBV10-3; clone_size: -; j_call: TRBJ1-1; cdr3_nt: TGTGCCATCAGTGAGCGCACTGAAGCTTTCTTT; cdr3_aa: CAISERTEAFF
d_call: TRBD2; v_call: TRBV2; clone_size: -; j_call: TRBJ2-1; cdr3_nt: TGTGCCAGCTGCCGACTAGCGGGAGTGAATTCCTACAATGAGCAGTTCTTC; cdr3_aa: CASCRLAGVNSYNEQFF
d_call: TRBD1; v_call: TRBV4-1; clone_size: -; j_call: TRBJ2-5; cdr3_nt: TGCGCCAGCAGCCCCGGACAGGGGGACCGGGAGACCCAGTACTTC; cdr3_aa: CASSPGQGDRETQYF
d_call: -; v_call: TRBV9; clone_size: -; j_call: TRBJ2-3; cdr3_nt: TGTGCCAGCGGCAGCAGCGCTAGCACAGATACGCAGTATTTT; cdr3_aa: CASGSSASTDTQYF
d_call: -; v_call: TRBV28; clone_size: -; j_call: TRBJ2-7; cdr3_nt: TGTGCCAGCAGCCCGATCAGGCGTTCCTACGAGCAGTACTTC; cdr3_aa: CASSPIRRSYEQYF
d_call: -; v_call: TRBV19; clone_size: -; j_call: TRBJ2-7; cdr3_nt: TGTGCCAGTAGTATAGCGGGGAGCCAGTCCTACGAGCAGTACTTC; cdr3_aa: CASSIAGSQSYEQYF
d_call: -; v_call: TRBV4-1; clone_size: -; j_call: TRBJ2-2; cdr3_nt: TGCGCCAGCAGCCCAGGGTTACGTGGCACCGGGGAGCTGTTTTTT; cdr3_aa: CASSPGLRGTGELFF
d_call: -; v_call: TRBV7-3; clone_size: -; j_call: TRBJ1-1; cdr3_nt: TGTGCCAGCAGCATACAGGCGAACACTGAAGCTTTCTTT; cdr3_aa: CASSIQANTEAFF
d_call: TRBD1; v_call: TRBV5-1; clone_size: -; j_call: TRBJ2-5; cdr3_nt: TGCGCCAGCAGCAAAGGGACAGGGGAGACCCAGTACTTC; cdr3_aa: CASSKGTGETQYF
d_call: -; v_call: TRBV7-9; clone_size: few; j_call: TRBJ2-3; cdr3_nt: TGTGCCAGCAGCCTGGACACAAATACGCAGTATTTT; cdr3_aa: CASSLDTNTQYF
d_call: -; v_call: TRBV7-6; clone_size: -; j_call: TRBJ2-3; cdr3_nt: TGTGCCAGCACCCGACAGTTGGGGGGAACAGATACGCAGTATTTT; cdr3_aa: CASTRQLGGTDTQYF
d_call: -; v_call: TRBV18; clone_size: -; j_call: TRBJ1-6; cdr3_nt: TGTGCCAGCTCACCGGGTTCGACAGGAGATTCACCCCTCCACTTT; cdr3_aa: CASSPGSTGDSPLHF
d_call: -; v_call: TRBV5-4; clone_size: -; j_call: TRBJ1-1; cdr3_nt: TGTGCCAGCAGCAAGGGTGGAGGGAGGACTGAAGCTTTCTTT; cdr3_aa: CASSKGGGRTEAFF
d_call: -; v_call: TRBV11-2; clone_size: -; j_call: TRBJ1-2; cdr3_nt: TGTGCCAGCAGCCCGGACATCTTCTATGGCTACACCTTC; cdr3_aa: CASSPDIFYGYTF
d_call: TRBD1; v_call: TRBV30; clone_size: -; j_call: TRBJ1-1; cdr3_nt: TGTGCCTGTTTGGGGGACAGGGGGATGAACACTGAAGCTTTCTTT; cdr3_aa: CACLGDRGMNTEAFF
d_call: -; v_call: TRBV4-2; clone_size: few; j_call: TRBJ2-2; cdr3_nt: TGTGCCAGCAGCCAAGAGGAGCGGCTACCGAACACCGGGGAGCTGTTTTTT; cdr3_aa: CASSQEERLPNTGELFF
d_call: TRBD2; v_call: TRBV14; clone_size: -; j_call: TRBJ2-2; cdr3_nt: TGTGCCAGCAGCCAAGACCCCGGACTAGCGGCGGTAAACACCGGGGAGCTGTTTTTT; cdr3_aa: CASSQDPGLAAVNTGELFF
d_call: -; v_call: TRBV5-5; clone_size: -; j_call: TRBJ1-1; cdr3_nt: TGTGCCAGCAGCTTGGTCAGGGAAACTGAAGCTTTCTTT; cdr3_aa: CASSLVRETEAFF
d_call: TRBD1; v_call: TRBV6-1; clone_size: few; j_call: TRBJ2-7; cdr3_nt: TGTGCCAGCAGTGTCGGTCGGGACAGACCCTCGGAGCAGTACTTC; cdr3_aa: CASSVGRDRPSEQYF
d_call: -; v_call: TRBV11-3; clone_size: -; j_call: TRBJ1-1; cdr3_nt: TGTGCCAGCAGCTTAGGATATCGGAGGGACACTGAAGCTTTCTTT; cdr3_aa: CASSLGYRRDTEAFF
d_call: TRBD2; v_call: TRBV19; clone_size: -; j_call: TRBJ2-2; cdr3_nt: TGTGCCAGTAGACGACTAGCGGGAGGTGACACCGGGGAGCTGTTTTTT; cdr3_aa: CASRRLAGGDTGELFF
d_call: TRBD1; v_call: TRBV6-5; clone_size: -; j_call: TRBJ1-2; cdr3_nt: TGTGCCACCTCGACAGGGTCTAACTATGGCTACACCTTC; cdr3_aa: CATSTGSNYGYTF
d_call: TRBD2; v_call: TRBV18; clone_size: -; j_call: TRBJ2-1; cdr3_nt: TGTGCCAGCTCACCAGGACTAGCGGGAGGGCCGTATGAGCAGTTCTTC; cdr3_aa: CASSPGLAGGPYEQFF